One sample yielded the 32 T cell receptor beta chains listed below, sequenced in a study of response to subunit inactivated influenza vaccine. From the RT-PCR reads, TCRdb called clonotypes with MiXCR, one entry per CDR3 protein. Among 500,000 to 600,000 distinct CDR3 sequences listed, about 15% were seen once. The material was CD4+ T cells sorted from PBMCs, obtained about 23 months after vaccination. These receptors all come from a man in his fifties or sixties who received an inactivated influenza vaccine.

This chain uses TRBV9 with TRBJ2-3; D unclear. Trimming cost V 0 bases and J 6 bases, with 14 bases left between them. This CDR3 is built from 15 residues. Per germline, CDR1 SGDLS and CDR2 YYNGEE. CDR3 nucleotide sequence: TGTGCCAGCAGCGTAGATCACTACTCGGCGGATACGCAGTATTTT. Translation gives CASSVDHYSADTQYF.

V is TRBV20-1 and J is TRBJ1-1, with a weak D call TRBD1 (5 bases). Germline CDR1 and CDR2: DFQATT and SNEGSKA (reference sequence). Trimming stripped 4 bases from V and 0 bases from J, with 12 bases between. The CDR3 has 14 residues. The CDR3 DNA follows: TGCAGTGCTAATCGACAGAGCATGAACACTGAAGCTTTCTTT. This sequence encodes CSANRQSMNTEAFF.

V and J are TRBV4-3 and TRBJ2-5; 10 bases are a match to TRBD1. CDR3 length: 14 residues. Germline values: CDR1 LGHNA, CDR2 YSLEER. The V segment lost 3 bases and the J segment 5 bases; nucleotides outside the gene matches: 3. The DNA for the CDR3 is TGCGCCAGCAGCCAGACAGGGGGCGCGGAGACCCAGTACTTC. Amino acid sequence: CASSQTGGAETQYF.

This clonotype appeared a few times. V usage is TRBV6-1 and J usage is TRBJ2-7; D is ambiguous. The germline CDR1 and CDR2 sequences are MNHNS and SASEGT. The CDR3 is 13 residues long. The V gene lost 4 bases and the J gene lost 0 bases, with 7 bases spanning the gap. The CDR3, as DNA: TGTGCCAGCAGTGGCGGCACCTCCTACGAGCAGTACTTC. Its translation is CASSGGTSYEQYF.

In its sample, this clonotype was seen many times. This chain uses TRBV24-1 with TRBJ2-1; 9 bases map to TRBD2. The CDR3 consists of 16 residues. Germline assignment: CDR1 KGHDR and CDR2 SFDVKD. V trimming: 3 bases; J trimming: 4 bases; junction bases outside the gene matches: 6. CDR3 sequence: CATSDGAGGQYNEQFF. Here the CDR3 DNA reads TGTGCCACCAGTGATGGAGCGGGGGGACAGTACAATGAGCAGTTCTTC.

This chain uses TRBV11-1 with TRBJ1-5; 10 bases align to TRBD1. The CDR3 runs 18 residues. V shed 4 bases and J 3 bases; nucleotides not matched to a gene: 12. Germline lookup yields CDR1 SGHAT and CDR2 FQDESV (reference sequence). The CDR3 DNA reads as TGTGCCAGCAGCTCCGCGGGTCCGGGACAGGGGATCAATCAGCCCCAGCATTTT. Its translation: CASSSAGPGQGINQPQHF.

This clonotype was observed many times. The gene calls are TRBV11-1 and TRBJ2-2; 8 positions agree with TRBD1. The V segment lost 6 bases and the J segment 5 bases; nucleotides outside the gene matches: 17. The CDR3 has 18 residues. Germline CDR1 and CDR2: SGHAT and FQDESV (reference sequence). This CDR3 reads CASRKPRQGMGSTGELFF. The CDR3 DNA is TGTGCCAGCAGAAAACCAAGACAGGGGATGGGATCTACCGGGGAGCTGTTTTTT.

The V gene is TRBV20-1, the J gene TRBJ2-5, with D possibly matching TRBD2 (7 bases). Trimming removed 5 bases from V and 5 bases from J, with 15 bases in between. The germline V gene encodes CDR1 DFQATT and CDR2 SNEGSKA (reference sequence). This CDR3 has 13 amino acids. This CDR3 is CSARGGGRETQYF. Here the CDR3 DNA reads TGCAGTGCTCGAGGGGGGGGCCGTGAGACCCAGTACTTC.

The chain employs TRBV4-3 and TRBJ2-1; the D gene is possibly TRBD2 (5 bases). V gave up 1 base and J gave up 10 bases, with 17 bases separating them. Germline CDR1 is LGHNA and CDR2 is YSLEER. The CDR3 spans 15 residues. The CDR3 nucleotides are TGCGCCAGCAGCCAAGGGCTCGGAGGCTTTGGAGAGCAGTTCTTC. It specifies CASSQGLGGFGEQFF.

V and J are TRBV20-1 and TRBJ2-1, with 9 bases identical to TRBD2. There are 15 residues in the CDR3. Trimming cost V 4 bases and J 2 bases; bases outside gene matches: 6. Germline V gene sequence: CDR1 DFQATT, CDR2 SNEGSKA (reference sequence). The CDR3 DNA follows: TGCAGTGCTAAAGCCGGGACTAGCACCTACAATGAGCAGTTCTTC. This sequence encodes CSAKAGTSTYNEQFF.

The rearrangement uses TRBV20-1 and TRBJ2-2; no clear D gene. The CDR3 extends over 15 amino acids. Trimming pared 0 bases from V and 0 bases from J, leaving 8 bases between. Germline lookup yields CDR1 DFQATT and CDR2 SNEGSKA (reference sequence). This chain's CDR3 is CSARDLISNTGELFF. CDR3 in DNA: TGCAGTGCTAGAGATCTGATATCGAACACCGGGGAGCTGTTTTTT.

This clonotype has only a few counts. V gene TRBV7-9 combines with J gene TRBJ2-1; D could derive from TRBD1 or TRBD2 (5 bases each). Germline V CDR1 and CDR2: SEHNR, FQNEAQ (reference sequence). The CDR3 totals 12 residues. The V end was cut by 5 bases, the J end by 10 bases, with 12 bases between. The CDR3 nucleotides are TGTGCCAGCAGCCGGGACCCAGGAGAGCAGTTCTTC. It codes for CASSRDPGEQFF.

This clonotype was picked up many times. DNA for the CDR3: TGTGCCAGCAGTTTAGGACAGAACCTAGGGGAGCTGTTTTTT. Protein: CASSLGQNLGELFF. J is TRBJ2-2 and V is TRBV12-3 or TRBV12-4; the D gene is possibly TRBD1 (5 bases). V was shortened by 1 base and J by 8 bases, with 11 bases between the two germline ends. There are 14 residues in the CDR3.

In this sample, this clonotype turned up a few times. This chain uses TRBV5-1 with TRBJ2-3; 8 nucleotides agree with TRBD1. Germline V gives CDR1 SGHRS, CDR2 YFSETQ. V lost 0 bases and J lost 3; bases outside the gene matches: 6. The CDR3 contains 16 residues. The DNA of the CDR3 is TGCGCCAGCAGCTTGGCTGGGACAGGTCGGACAGATACGCAGTATTTT. As protein: CASSLAGTGRTDTQYF. Supplemented by reference TRBV5-1 and TRBJ2-3, the full variable domain reads KAGVTQTPRYLIKTRGQQVTLSCSPISGHRSVSWYQQTPGQGLQFLFEYFSETQRNKGNFPGRFSGRQFSNSRSEMNVSTLELGDSALYLCASSLAGTGRTDTQYFGPGTRLTVL.

About this clonotype itself: Germline and junction disagree at one end, which may indicate a read error. The chain uses TRBV12-3 or TRBV12-4 and TRBJ2-1; D not resolved. This CDR3 contains 11 residues. The CDR3 sequence: CASTSRTEEFF. As DNA, the CDR3 is TGTGCCAGCACCTCCCGCACTGAGGAGTTCTTC.

This sequence joins TRBV5-1 and TRBJ2-3, with 9 positions matching TRBD1. Germline CDR1 reads SGHRS; CDR2 reads YFSETQ. The ends lost 3 bases at V and 4 bases at J; junction bases unmatched: 0. The CDR3 consists of 13 residues. CDR3 nucleotides: TGCGCCAGCAGCTGGGACAGGGCAGATACGCAGTATTTT. Its translation: CASSWDRADTQYF. The variable domain in full, completed from reference TRBV5-1 and TRBJ2-3, reads KAGVTQTPRYLIKTRGQQVTLSCSPISGHRSVSWYQQTPGQGLQFLFEYFSETQRNKGNFPGRFSGRQFSNSRSEMNVSTLELGDSALYLCASSWDRADTQYFGPGTRLTVL.

This clonotype was found a few times. This chain uses TRBV5-1 with TRBJ1-1; D is unclear. Trimming pared 3 bases from V and 1 base from J, leaving 10 bases between. CDR3 size: 14 residues. In germline, CDR1 is SGHRS, CDR2 YFSETQ. The CDR3 sequence: CASSWEQPNTEAFF. The DNA of the CDR3 is TGCGCCAGCAGCTGGGAACAGCCGAACACTGAAGCTTTCTTT.

The chain uses TRBV30 and TRBJ2-7; D unclear. The V end was cut by 2 bases, the J end by 3 bases, with 5 bases between. CDR1 is GTSNPN and CDR2 is SVGIG in the germline V gene (reference sequence). The CDR3 runs 11 residues. As DNA, the CDR3 is TGTGCCTGGAGTCCAGACTACGAGCAGTACTTC. Translated, it gives CAWSPDYEQYF.

The chain uses TRBV20-1 and TRBJ2-1; 16 positions agree with TRBD2. CDR3 size: 15 residues. CDR1 is DFQATT and CDR2 is SNEGSKA in the germline V gene (reference sequence). Trimming took 2 bases from V and 12 from J; bases not matched to a gene: 7. The CDR3 region is CSARFPGTSGRGQFF. CDR3 DNA: TGCAGTGCTAGATTCCCCGGGACTAGCGGGAGGGGGCAGTTCTTC.

As for this clonotype: A much larger clonotype is one base distant, so this may be a read error. Given the absence of the conserved phenylalanine or tryptophan at the CDR3 end, a read error is likely. This chain connects TRBV18 to TRBJ2-7, with D possibly TRBD1 on 5 matching bases. The CDR3 is made up of 14 amino acids. The V gene lost 6 bases and the J gene lost 0 bases, with 12 bases spanning the gap. Germline loops: CDR1 KGHSH, CDR2 LQKENI. The CDR3 region is CASSQKDNSYEQYL. The CDR3 DNA is TGTGCCAGCTCCCAAAAGGACAACTCCTACGAGCAGTACCTC.

V gene TRBV27 combines with J gene TRBJ2-7; TRBD1 matches at 9 bases. Germline-derived CDR1 and CDR2 are MNHEY and SMNVEV (reference sequence). The CDR3 has 15 residues. J lost 3 bases, V lost 5 bases, and 8 bases had no gene match. The CDR3 nucleotides are TGTGCCAGCAGTAATAGACAGGGGGGCAACTACGAGCAGTACTTC. It encodes CASSNRQGGNYEQYF.

This clonotype occurred a few times. The rearrangement uses TRBV20-1 and TRBJ2-7; no definite D call. The CDR3 covers 10 residues. Germline values: CDR1 DFQATT, CDR2 SNEGSKA (reference sequence). V was shortened by 6 bases and J by 3 bases, with 6 bases between the two germline ends. The CDR3 DNA sequence: TGCAGTGCCACTGACTACGAGCAGTACTTC. It is translated as CSATDYEQYF.

This chain links TRBV4-2 with TRBJ2-6; the match to TRBD1 covers 7 bases. The V segment lost 1 base and the J segment 4 bases; nucleotides outside the gene matches: 7. The CDR3 contains 17 residues. Germline CDR1 and CDR2: LGHNA and YNFKEQ. The CDR3 DNA reads TGTGCCAGCAGCCAAGGACAGGGTCTGGGGGGGGCCAACGTCCTGACTTTC. This codes for CASSQGQGLGGANVLTF.

There are a few counts of this clonotype. The chain joins TRBV9 to TRBJ2-1; TRBD1 might be the D (6 bases). Per the germline V gene, CDR1 is SGDLS and CDR2 is YYNGEE. V gave up 0 bases and J gave up 8 bases, with 15 bases separating them. The CDR3 has 15 residues. Here the CDR3 DNA reads TGTGCCAGCAGCGTAGGGTACCTACAGGGCTATGAGCAGTTCTTC. Its protein is CASSVGYLQGYEQFF. The whole variable domain, filled in from reference TRBV9 and TRBJ2-1, reads DSGVTQTPKHLITATGQRVTLRCSPRSGDLSVYWYQQSLDQGLQFLIQYYNGEERAKGNILERFSAQQFPDLHSELNLSSLELGDSALYFCASSVGYLQGYEQFFGPGTRLTVL.

The gene calls are TRBV4-2 and TRBJ2-2, with D possibly matching TRBD2 (7 bases). The germline gives CDR1 LGHNA, CDR2 YNFKEQ. The length of the CDR3 is 17 residues. The germline V and J ends were trimmed by 4 bases and 2 bases, with 17 bases remaining between them. CDR3 residues: CASSRSLGGLNTGELFF. DNA of the CDR3: TGTGCCAGCAGCCGATCCTTGGGGGGGCTTAACACCGGGGAGCTGTTTTTT.

V and J are TRBV18 and TRBJ2-6; 7 bases are shared with TRBD1. The length of the CDR3 is 16 residues. The ends lost 3 bases at V and 0 bases at J; junction bases unmatched: 2. Germline assignment: CDR1 KGHSH and CDR2 LQKENI. The CDR3 DNA sequence: TGTGCCAGCTCACCGGGACAGCCCTCTGGGGCCAACGTCCTGACTTTC. Translated, it gives CASSPGQPSGANVLTF.

This clonotype came up a few times. The gene calls are TRBV5-6 and TRBJ2-3, with 10 bases identical to TRBD2. The V gene's germline CDR1 is SGHDT and CDR2 YYEEEE. CDR3 length: 15 amino acids. V lost 4 bases, J lost 4 bases, and 6 bases stayed unmatched. The CDR3 protein is CASSRKGLAPDTQYF. The CDR3 DNA sequence: TGTGCCAGCAGCCGGAAGGGACTAGCGCCAGATACGCAGTATTTT.

As DNA, the CDR3 is TGCAGCGTTGCAGGGGCGCGGGTCACTGAAGCTTTCTTT. Encoded protein: CSVAGARVTEAFF. The chain combines TRBV29-1 with TRBJ1-1; tentatively, D is TRBD1 (6 bases). The CDR3 runs to 13 residues. Deletions cut 4 bases from V and 4 bases from J, with 13 bases between. CDR1 is SQVTM, CDR2 ANQGSEA, per germline.

This clonotype was detected a few times. The V and J genes are TRBV12-3 or TRBV12-4 and TRBJ1-2; no firm D call. The CDR3 is 13 amino acids. V shed 3 bases and J shed 9 bases, with 14 bases lying between them. CDR3 region: CASSFGDKDRYTF. Here the CDR3 DNA reads TGTGCCAGCAGTTTTGGGGATAAGGATCGCTACACCTTC.

This clonotype has only a few counts. This chain connects TRBV12-3 or TRBV12-4 to TRBJ1-6, with TRBD1 matching 9 bases. This CDR3 has 12 residues. The trim removed 8 bases at V and 9 bases at J, leaving 2 bases unmatched. CDR3 DNA: TGTGCCAGCGGACAGGGGACTTCACCCCTCCACTTT. Translation gives CASGQGTSPLHF.

The V and J genes are TRBV29-1 and TRBJ2-2, with 8 bases fitting TRBD2. CDR3 length equals 14 residues. V was clipped by 6 bases and J by 2 bases; unmatched bases: 5. Germline loops: CDR1 SQVTM, CDR2 ANQGSEA. The CDR3 here is CSVFSGANTGELFF. The CDR3 DNA is TGCAGCGTATTTAGCGGGGCTAACACCGGGGAGCTGTTTTTT.

The V and J genes are TRBV10-3 and TRBJ2-5; D may be TRBD1 or TRBD2 (5 bases each). Germline assignment: CDR1 ENHRY and CDR2 SYGVKD. With 8 bases removed from V and 4 bases from J, the gap between germline ends came to 5 bases. The CDR3 extends over 10 amino acids. CDR3 nucleotides: TGTGCCATCGGGGGAGAGACCCAGTACTTC. Protein product: CAIGGETQYF.